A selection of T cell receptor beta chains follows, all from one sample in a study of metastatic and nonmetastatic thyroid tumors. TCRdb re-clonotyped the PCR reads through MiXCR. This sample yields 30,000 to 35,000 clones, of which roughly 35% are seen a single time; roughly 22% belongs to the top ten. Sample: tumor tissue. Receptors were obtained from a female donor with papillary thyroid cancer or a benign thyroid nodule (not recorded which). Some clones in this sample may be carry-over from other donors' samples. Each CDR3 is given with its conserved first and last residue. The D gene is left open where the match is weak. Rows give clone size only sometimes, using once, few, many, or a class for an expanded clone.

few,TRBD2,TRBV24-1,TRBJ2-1,TGTGCCACCAGGAAGGGACTAGCGGATAATGAGCAGTTCTTC,CATRKGLADNEQFF
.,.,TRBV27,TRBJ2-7,TGTGCCAGCAGTTTATGGGTACGGGGCCCTAGTGTGCCCCACTACGAGCAGTACTTC,CASSLWVRGPSVPHYEQYF
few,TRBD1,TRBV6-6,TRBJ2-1,TGTGCCAGCAGTTACCCCGGGACAGGGAATGAGCAGTTCTTC,CASSYPGTGNEQFF
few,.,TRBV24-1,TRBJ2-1,TGTGCCACCAGTGACGGCGGGGCCTACAATGAGCAGTTCTTC,CATSDGGAYNEQFF
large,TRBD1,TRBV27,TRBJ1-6,TGTGCCAGCAGTCTTGGGACAGTTGGTAATTCACCCCTCCACTTT,CASSLGTVGNSPLHF
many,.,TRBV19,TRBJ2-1,TGTGCCAGTTCCCACCGAGGAGGCAATGAGCAGTTCTTC,CASSHRGGNEQFF
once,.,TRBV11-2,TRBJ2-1,TGTGCCAGCAGCCGCGTAGGGTCTAGCGATTACAATGAGCAGTTCTTC,CASSRVGSSDYNEQFF
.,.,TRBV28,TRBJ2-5,TGTGCCAGCAGTTTGGAGGGGATAAAGACCCAGTACTTC,CASSLEGIKTQYF
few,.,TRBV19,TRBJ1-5,TGTGCCAGTACCCTGGACGGGAATCAGCCCCAGCATTTT,CASTLDGNQPQHF
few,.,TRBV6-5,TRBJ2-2,TGTGCCAGCAGTTACTTGTCCCCAGGTGGAGGCACCGGGGAGCTGTTTTTT,CASSYLSPGGGTGELFF
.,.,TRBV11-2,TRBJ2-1,TGTGCCAGCAGCTTAGGCAGCGGGAATGAGCAGTTCTTC,CASSLGSGNEQFF
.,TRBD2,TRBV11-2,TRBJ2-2,TGTGCCAGCAGCCCGCGTTGGCTAGCGGGGCCGAAAGGGGAGCTGTTTTTT,CASSPRWLAGPKGELFF
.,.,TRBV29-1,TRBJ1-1,TGCAGCGGGGGGCGGAGGAAAACTGAAGCTTTCTTT,CSGGRRKTEAFF
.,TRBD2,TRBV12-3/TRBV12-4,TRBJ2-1,TGCGCCAGCAGTTTAACCTTAGCGGGCCATGAGCAGTTCTTC,CASSLTLAGHEQFF
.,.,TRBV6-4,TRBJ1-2,TGTGCCAGCAGCCGAGGGGCCAGTGGCTACACCTTC,CASSRGASGYTF
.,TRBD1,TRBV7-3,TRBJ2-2,TGTACCAGCACCACAGGGGCCGGCGGGGAGCTGTTTTTT,CTSTTGAGGELFF
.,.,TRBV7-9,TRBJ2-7,TGTGCCAGCAGCTTACATGGGAGCTCCTACGAGCAGTACTTC,CASSLHGSSYEQYF
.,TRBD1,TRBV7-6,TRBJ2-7,TGTGCCAGCAGCTTAGCGCCAACAGGGGGCTACGAGCAGTACTTC,CASSLAPTGGYEQYF
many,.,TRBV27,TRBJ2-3,TGTGCCAGCAGTTTAAACAGGGCAGATACGCAGTATTTT,CASSLNRADTQYF
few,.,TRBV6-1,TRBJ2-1,TGTGCCAGCAGTGAAAGAACCGGATCAAATTCGTACAATGAGCAGTTCTTC,CASSERTGSNSYNEQFF
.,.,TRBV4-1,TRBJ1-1,TGCGCCAGCAGCCAAGAGCTGGGGGCCGGAGGCATTAGGGGCACTGAAGCTTTCTTT,CASSQELGAGGIRGTEAFF
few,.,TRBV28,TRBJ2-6,TGTGCCAGCTCAGCTGGGGCCAACGTCCTGACTTTC,CASSAGANVLTF
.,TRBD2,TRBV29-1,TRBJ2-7,TGCAGCGCCTCGGGACTAGCGAACTACGAGCAGTACTTC,CSASGLANYEQYF
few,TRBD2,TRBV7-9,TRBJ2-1,TGTGCCAGCAGCGCCGGGACTAGCAGCAATGAGCAGTTCTTC,CASSAGTSSNEQFF
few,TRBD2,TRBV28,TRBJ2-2,TGTGCCAGCCTGCGACTAGCTTCCACCGGGGAGCTGTTTTTT,CASLRLASTGELFF
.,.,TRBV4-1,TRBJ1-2,TGCGCCAGCAGCCAAGAGGGGGAGGGTTATGGCTACACCTTC,CASSQEGEGYGYTF
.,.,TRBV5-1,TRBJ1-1,TGCGCCAGCAGCTTTCGGGGGAACACTGAAGCTTTCTTT,CASSFRGNTEAFF
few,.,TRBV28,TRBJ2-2,TGTGCCAGCACCTCGGGACTCCCGACCCCCCGGACCGGGGAGCTGTTTTTT,CASTSGLPTPRTGELFF
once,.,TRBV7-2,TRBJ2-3,TGTGCCAGCAGCCTCATCATGGCAGATACGCAGTATTTT,CASSLIMADTQYF
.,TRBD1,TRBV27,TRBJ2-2,TGTGCCAGCCCCTACCGGCAGGGGGCAACAACCAGGGTCACCGGGGAGCTGTTTTTT,CASPYRQGATTRVTGELFF
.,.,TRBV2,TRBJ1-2,TGTGCCAGCACCTTAGGGGAGACCTATGGCTACACCTTC,CASTLGETYGYTF
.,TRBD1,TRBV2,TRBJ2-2,TGTGCCAGCAGAAGGGACAGGGTCACCGGGGAGCTGTTTTTT,CASRRDRVTGELFF
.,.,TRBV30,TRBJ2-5,TGTGCCTGGGGGTCAATGTCGCTAGGCTCCACATTCCAAGAGACCCAGTACTTC,CAWGSMSLGSTFQETQYF
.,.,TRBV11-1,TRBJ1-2,TGTGCCAGCAGCGGAGCGTCGGGGGTGGGGTACTATGGCTACACCTTC,CASSGASGVGYYGYTF
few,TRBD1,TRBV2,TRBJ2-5,TGTGCCAGCAGTGGGAGTGGACAGGGGACGACCCAGTACTTC,CASSGSGQGTTQYF
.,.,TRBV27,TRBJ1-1,TGTGCCAGCAGTTTATATTGGGACACTGAAGCTTTCTTT,CASSLYWDTEAFF
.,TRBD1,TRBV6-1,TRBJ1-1,TGTGCCAGCAGACGGACAGGGAGCACTGAAGCTTTCTTT,CASRRTGSTEAFF
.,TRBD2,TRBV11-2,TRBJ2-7,TGTGCCAGCAGCTTAGGAGGGACTAGCGGGACTAGAAGCTCCTACGAGCAGTACTTC,CASSLGGTSGTRSSYEQYF
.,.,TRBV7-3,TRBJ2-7,TGTGCCAGCAGCTTAGGGCCAGGGGCTTACTACGAGCAGTACTTC,CASSLGPGAYYEQYF
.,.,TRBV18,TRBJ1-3,TGTGCCAGCTCACCGTCCAGGAACTCTGGAAACACCATATATTTT,CASSPSRNSGNTIYF
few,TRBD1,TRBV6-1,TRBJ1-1,TGTGCCAGCAGTTCCGGACAGGGGGAAACTGAAGCTTTCTTT,CASSSGQGETEAFF
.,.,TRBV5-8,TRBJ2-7,TGTGCCAGCAGCTTGGTCGGACTATCCGGATACTACGAGCAGTACTTC,CASSLVGLSGYYEQYF
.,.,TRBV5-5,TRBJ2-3,TGTGCCAGCAGCTTGTGGCAGGGAGGCACAGATACGCAGTATTTT,CASSLWQGGTDTQYF
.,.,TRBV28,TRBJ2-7,TGTGCCAGCAGTCTTACGGGGGTATCCTACGAGCAGTACTTC,CASSLTGVSYEQYF
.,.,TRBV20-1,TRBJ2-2,TGCAGTGCTAGAGGGACTCCTTACACCGGGGAGCTGTTTTTT,CSARGTPYTGELFF
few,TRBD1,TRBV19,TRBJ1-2,TGTGCCAGTAGCCAGGGGGAGGGCTACACCTTC,CASSQGEGYTF
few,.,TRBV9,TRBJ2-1,TGTGCCAGCAGCCCCGGCAGGTTAGACAATGAGCAGTTCTTC,CASSPGRLDNEQFF
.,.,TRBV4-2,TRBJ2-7,TGTGCCAGCAGCCTCCTCCCAGGGGCCTTAGGGGCCTACGAGCAGTACTTC,CASSLLPGALGAYEQYF
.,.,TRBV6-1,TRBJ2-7,TGTGCCAGCAGGGGGAGCCTCCACGAGCAGTACTTC,CASRGSLHEQYF
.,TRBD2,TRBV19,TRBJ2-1,TGTGCCAGTAGTCCTCGGGGACTAGTACGGTACAATGAGCAGTTCTTC,CASSPRGLVRYNEQFF